This is a list of T cell receptor beta chains from one sample in a study of cytomegalovirus exposure and HLA in healthy donors. Profiling relied on immunoSEQ multiplex PCR, and the TCRdb table lists in-frame clones only, not all of them. This table has 80,000 to 100,000 clones, just over 90% appearing once. Specimen: PBMCs. The receptors come from a man aged 25 to 40 in good health and CMV-seronegative. Each CDR3 is given without its conserved first and last residue. The order of the fields is CDR3 length, J gene, V gene, clone size, CDR3 protein. The size entry is marked missing in some rows and otherwise reads once, few, many or a size class.

CDR3 length: 15; J gene: TRBJ1-2; V gene: TRBV19; clone size: -; CDR3 protein: ASSIIFGPTSSGGYT
CDR3 length: 13; J gene: TRBJ2-7; V gene: TRBV27; clone size: -; CDR3 protein: ASSLSYRAPYEQY
CDR3 length: 14; J gene: TRBJ2-7; V gene: TRBV11-2; clone size: -; CDR3 protein: ASSLRRQGGAYEQY
CDR3 length: 9; J gene: TRBJ2-7; V gene: TRBV28; clone size: -; CDR3 protein: ASSSTYEQY
CDR3 length: 12; J gene: TRBJ1-2; V gene: TRBV25-1; clone size: -; CDR3 protein: ASSTQTGIYGYT
CDR3 length: 13; J gene: TRBJ2-1; V gene: TRBV7-3; clone size: -; CDR3 protein: ASSSLAGEYNEQF
CDR3 length: 17; J gene: TRBJ2-7; V gene: TRBV2; clone size: -; CDR3 protein: ASMSRSGNGRTNSYEQY
CDR3 length: 12; J gene: TRBJ2-2; V gene: TRBV19; clone size: -; CDR3 protein: ASSTTVNTGELF
CDR3 length: 12; J gene: TRBJ1-2; V gene: TRBV2; clone size: -; CDR3 protein: ASSEGAADYGYT
CDR3 length: 13; J gene: TRBJ1-6; V gene: TRBV28; clone size: -; CDR3 protein: ASRSGQGRDSPLH
CDR3 length: 11; J gene: TRBJ2-4; V gene: TRBV10-1; clone size: few; CDR3 protein: ANKTVAKNIQY
CDR3 length: 16; J gene: TRBJ2-5; V gene: TRBV5-8; clone size: -; CDR3 protein: ASSSMGRGGRQQETQY
CDR3 length: 11; J gene: TRBJ1-1; V gene: TRBV5-6; clone size: few; CDR3 protein: ASSPGTDPEAF
CDR3 length: 14; J gene: TRBJ2-7; V gene: TRBV18; clone size: -; CDR3 protein: ASSPRFGQGRYEQY
CDR3 length: 18; J gene: TRBJ2-1; V gene: TRBV18; clone size: -; CDR3 protein: ASSPQTTRKGIGSYNEQF
CDR3 length: 15; J gene: TRBJ2-1; V gene: TRBV5-1; clone size: -; CDR3 protein: ASSLAVVAGGFNEQF
CDR3 length: 11; J gene: TRBJ2-1; V gene: TRBV28; clone size: -; CDR3 protein: ASSLSPRNEQF
CDR3 length: 14; J gene: TRBJ2-1; V gene: TRBV4-1; clone size: -; CDR3 protein: ASSQGAGGPYNEQF
CDR3 length: 12; J gene: TRBJ1-1; V gene: TRBV5-4; clone size: few; CDR3 protein: ASSLASAGEEAF
CDR3 length: 11; J gene: TRBJ2-2; V gene: TRBV11-2; clone size: -; CDR3 protein: ASTPLNTGELF
CDR3 length: 12; J gene: TRBJ1-1; V gene: TRBV6-6; clone size: -; CDR3 protein: ASSYSDRGRIAF
CDR3 length: 14; J gene: TRBJ1-3; V gene: TRBV30; clone size: -; CDR3 protein: AYQPGQVYSGNTIY
CDR3 length: 13; J gene: TRBJ2-2; V gene: TRBV7-8; clone size: -; CDR3 protein: ASRGLAGFTGELF
CDR3 length: 13; J gene: TRBJ2-5; V gene: TRBV28; clone size: -; CDR3 protein: ASSLGDRVGETQY
CDR3 length: 13; J gene: TRBJ1-1; V gene: TRBV15; clone size: -; CDR3 protein: ATSREVGAGTEAF
CDR3 length: 13; J gene: TRBJ2-1; V gene: TRBV6-5; clone size: -; CDR3 protein: ASTPPRGNYNEQF
CDR3 length: 12; J gene: TRBJ1-2; V gene: TRBV2; clone size: -; CDR3 protein: ASSLVRGGYGYT
CDR3 length: 11; J gene: TRBJ2-7; V gene: TRBV2; clone size: -; CDR3 protein: ASRAAGLYEQY
CDR3 length: 15; J gene: TRBJ2-5; V gene: TRBV10-2; clone size: -; CDR3 protein: ASSESSGGGSIETQY
CDR3 length: 13; J gene: TRBJ2-7; V gene: TRBV6-6; clone size: -; CDR3 protein: ASTESIYYPYEQY
CDR3 length: 14; J gene: TRBJ2-2; V gene: TRBV2; clone size: -; CDR3 protein: ASSETSGGNTGELF
CDR3 length: 11; J gene: TRBJ1-2; V gene: TRBV6-4; clone size: -; CDR3 protein: ASRLGQNYGYT
CDR3 length: 14; J gene: TRBJ1-1; V gene: TRBV30; clone size: -; CDR3 protein: AWSPGQAVMNTEAF
CDR3 length: 13; J gene: TRBJ2-4; V gene: TRBV9; clone size: -; CDR3 protein: ASSVETGGANIQY
CDR3 length: 11; J gene: TRBJ2-7; V gene: TRBV6-1; clone size: -; CDR3 protein: ASSWDRTYEQY
CDR3 length: 12; J gene: TRBJ1-2; V gene: TRBV28; clone size: -; CDR3 protein: ASRTQGTNYGYT
CDR3 length: 13; J gene: TRBJ2-7; V gene: TRBV7-2; clone size: -; CDR3 protein: ASSYQAGGPHEQY
CDR3 length: 14; J gene: TRBJ1-4; V gene: TRBV19; clone size: -; CDR3 protein: ASSIPGQGKGEKLF
CDR3 length: 13; J gene: TRBJ2-7; V gene: TRBV7-8; clone size: -; CDR3 protein: ASSEGGQDAYEQY
CDR3 length: 12; J gene: TRBJ2-5; V gene: TRBV7-9; clone size: few; CDR3 protein: ASSPRDRAETQY
CDR3 length: 13; J gene: TRBJ2-2; V gene: TRBV10-1; clone size: -; CDR3 protein: ASSESGGGPGELF